Described below is a single T cell receptor (beta chain) sequence and its context. Its antigen is as yet unknown. Germline V CDR1 and CDR2: LGHNA, YNFKEQ. This CDR3 contains 13 residues. V lost 7 bases, J lost 3 bases, and 2 bases stayed unmatched. Primers for the PCR totalled 60 Vbeta and 13 Jbeta. The assay was immunoSEQ multiplex PCR, and TCRdb's table has in-frame clones only and misses some. The sample consists of 90,000 to 120,000 clones, more than 70% of them appearing once. The sample is drawn from a study of cytomegalovirus exposure and HLA in healthy donors. About the research overall: Falling in the Caucasian-associated ancestry cluster were about four fifths of approximately 400 genotyped donors.

General study points: In vitro testing confirmed three CMV-associated chains as specific for CMV antigens.

The chain carries TRBV4-2 and TRBJ1-2, with 10 bases aligning to TRBD1. This sequence originates from a man under 40 in good health and CMV-seronegative. The sequencing sample was made of PBMCs. This CDR3 is CASTGTGDYGYTF. Here the CDR3 DNA reads TGTGCCAGCACCGGGACAGGGGACTATGGCTACACCTTC.